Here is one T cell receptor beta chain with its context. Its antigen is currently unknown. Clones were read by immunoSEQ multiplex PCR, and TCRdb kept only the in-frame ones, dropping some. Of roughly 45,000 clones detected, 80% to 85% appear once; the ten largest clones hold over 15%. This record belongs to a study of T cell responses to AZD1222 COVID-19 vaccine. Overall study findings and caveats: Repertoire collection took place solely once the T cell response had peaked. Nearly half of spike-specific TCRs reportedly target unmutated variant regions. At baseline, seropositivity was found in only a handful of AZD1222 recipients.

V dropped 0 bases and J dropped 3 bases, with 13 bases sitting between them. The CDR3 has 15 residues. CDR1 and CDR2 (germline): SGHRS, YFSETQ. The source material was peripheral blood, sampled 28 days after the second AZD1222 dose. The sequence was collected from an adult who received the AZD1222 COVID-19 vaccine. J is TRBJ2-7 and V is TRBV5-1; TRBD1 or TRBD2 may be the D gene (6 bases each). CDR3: CASSLGSGGLYEQYF. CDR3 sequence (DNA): TGCGCCAGCAGCTTGGGAAGTGGGGGGCTCTACGAGCAGTACTTC. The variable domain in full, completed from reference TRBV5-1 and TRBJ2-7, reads KAGVTQTPRYLIKTRGQQVTLSCSPISGHRSVSWYQQTPGQGLQFLFEYFSETQRNKGNFPGRFSGRQFSNSRSEMNVSTLELGDSALYLCASSLGSGGLYEQYFGPGTRLTVT.